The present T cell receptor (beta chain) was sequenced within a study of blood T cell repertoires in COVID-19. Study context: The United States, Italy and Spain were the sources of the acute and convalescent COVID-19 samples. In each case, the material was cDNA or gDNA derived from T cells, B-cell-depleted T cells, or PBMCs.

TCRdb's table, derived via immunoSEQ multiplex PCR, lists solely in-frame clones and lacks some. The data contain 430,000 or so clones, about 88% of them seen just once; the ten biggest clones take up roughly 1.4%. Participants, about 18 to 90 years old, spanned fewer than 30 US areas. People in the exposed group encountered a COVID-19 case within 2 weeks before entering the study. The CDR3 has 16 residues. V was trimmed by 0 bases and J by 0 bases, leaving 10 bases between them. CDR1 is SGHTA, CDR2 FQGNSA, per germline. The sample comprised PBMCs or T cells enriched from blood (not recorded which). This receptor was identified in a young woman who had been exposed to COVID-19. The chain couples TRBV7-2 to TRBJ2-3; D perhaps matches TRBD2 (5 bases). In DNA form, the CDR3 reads TGTGCCAGCAGCTTAGCGATGGGCGGGAGCACAGATACGCAGTATTTT. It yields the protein CASSLAMGGSTDTQYF.